This T cell receptor (beta chain) is from a study of CD8 T cells in ankylosing spondylitis. Generation of TCR beta libraries employed quantitative 5'-RACE incorporating molecular barcodes. TCRdb processed the 5' RACE reads anew with MiXCR; each CDR3 protein has one entry. The data hold over 200,000 distinct CDR3 sequences, with over 9.5% observed a single time. This clonotype was detected many times. The CDR3 covers 14 residues. V dropped 6 bases and J dropped 4; count of bases not matched to a gene: 3. This sequence was found in a male donor with ankylosing spondylitis or in good health (not recorded which). Sequences were obtained from blood, either unsorted or a sorted T cell fraction (not recorded which). The chain has TRBV12-3 or TRBV12-4 and TRBJ1-4, with 9 bases matching TRBD1. The CDR3 DNA is TGTGCCAGCAGCGGACAGGGGCTTAATGAAAAACTGTTTTTT. It codes for CASSGQGLNEKLFF.